The 10 T cell receptor beta chains reported below all come from one sample, sequenced in a study of cytomegalovirus exposure and HLA in healthy donors. Both 60 Vbeta primers and 13 Jbeta primers went into the PCR. The assay was immunoSEQ multiplex PCR, and TCRdb's table has in-frame clones only and misses some. The sample records some 160,000 clones, approximately 80% being singletons. The sequenced material came from PBMCs. All receptors derive from a middle-aged woman in good health and CMV-seropositive.

J is TRBJ2-1 and V is TRBV19, with D hard to call. CDR3 size: 13 residues. Trimming cost V 8 bases and J 2 bases, with 10 bases left between them. Germline CDR1 is LNHDA and CDR2 is SQIVND (reference sequence). CDR3 protein: CASSPPPYNEQFF. CDR3 nucleotide sequence: TGTGCCAGTTCTCCTCCCCCCTACAATGAGCAGTTCTTC.

In this sample, this clone turned up a few times. The chain joins TRBV5-1 to TRBJ2-2; 11 bases line up with TRBD2. Per germline, CDR1 SGHRS and CDR2 YFSETQ. V lost 4 bases, J lost 4 bases, and 6 bases stayed unmatched. This CDR3 is built from 16 residues. In DNA, the CDR3 is TGCGCCAGCAGCCCCTTAGCGGGGGGGCCCACCGGGGAGCTGTTTTTT. Protein product: CASSPLAGGPTGELFF. Drawing the rest from reference TRBV5-1 and TRBJ2-2, the complete variable domain is KAGVTQTPRYLIKTRGQQVTLSCSPISGHRSVSWYQQTPGQGLQFLFEYFSETQRNKGNFPGRFSGRQFSNSRSEMNVSTLELGDSALYLCASSPLAGGPTGELFFGEGSRLTVL.

The chain has TRBV7-9 and TRBJ1-3; unclear D gene. This CDR3 is 16 amino acids long. Between the trimmed V and J ends, which lost 5 bases and 2 bases, there was a span of 16 bases. Germline V gene lookup returns CDR1 SEHNR and CDR2 FQNEAQ (reference sequence). The CDR3 nucleotides are TGTGCCAGCAGCCCCCCCGGGAGCCACCCTGGAAACACCATATATTTT. Protein: CASSPPGSHPGNTIYF.

V and J are TRBV11-3 and TRBJ2-7; 10 positions match TRBD1. The germline V gene encodes CDR1 SGHNT and CDR2 YENEEA. The CDR3 has 16 amino acids. Germline trimming cut 6 bases from V and 6 bases from J; bases unmatched to any gene: 14. The CDR3 bases are TGTGCCAGCAGACGACAGGGGGCTCGGGACTGGCGCGAGCAGTACTTC. It translates to CASRRQGARDWREQYF.

V and J are TRBV19 and TRBJ2-3, with 8 bases that match TRBD2. CDR1 is LNHDA, CDR2 SQIVND, per germline (reference sequence). This CDR3 has 17 residues. The J segment lost 2 bases and the V segment lost 1 base, leaving 8 bases of the junction unmatched. In nucleotides, the CDR3 is TGTGCCAGTAGTATAGTTCCAGCGGGGGTTCCCACAGATACGCAGTATTTT. It is translated as CASSIVPAGVPTDTQYF.

The chain is built from TRBV7-2 and TRBJ1-2; the D is unclear. CDR3 length equals 14 residues. The V and J ends lost 0 bases and 0 bases respectively, with 5 bases between them. Germline loops: CDR1 SGHTA, CDR2 FQGNSA. The CDR3 region is CASSLAHPNYGYTF. CDR3 bases: TGTGCCAGCAGCTTAGCCCATCCTAACTATGGCTACACCTTC.

The rearrangement links TRBV29-1 to TRBJ1-1; maybe TRBD1 (5 bases). Deletions cut 6 bases from V and 3 bases from J, with 17 bases between. The CDR3 covers 14 residues. Germline CDR1 is SQVTM and CDR2 is ANQGSEA. The CDR3 nucleotides read TGCAGCGTAGGTGCAGGGAGGGCGCACACTGAAGCTTTCTTT. Protein sequence: CSVGAGRAHTEAFF.

The V gene is TRBV7-2, the J gene TRBJ1-1; no definite D call. V gave up 5 bases and J gave up 4 bases, with 17 bases separating them. This CDR3 has 15 amino acids. Germline lookup yields CDR1 SGHTA and CDR2 FQGNSA. As DNA, the CDR3 is TGTGCCAGCAGCCCGCGGGAGGGCTGGGGCACTGAAGCTTTCTTT. As protein: CASSPREGWGTEAFF.

This clone has a handful of counts. J is TRBJ1-1 and V is TRBV7-9, with TRBD1 identical over 12 bases. The germline V gene encodes CDR1 SEHNR and CDR2 FQNEAQ (reference sequence). With 5 bases clipped from V and 11 bases from J, the junction kept 9 bases outside the gene matches. The CDR3 is 14 residues long. The CDR3: CASSPYRDRGPAFF. In nucleotides, the CDR3 is TGTGCCAGCAGCCCTTACCGGGACAGGGGGCCTGCTTTCTTT.

V is TRBV6-5 and J is TRBJ2-7, with 8 bases that match TRBD2. The CDR3 has 15 residues. V gave up 6 bases and J gave up 1 base; unmatched junction bases: 8. CDR1 MNHEY and CDR2 SVGAGI come from the germline V gene. CDR3 amino acids: CASSDGGEESYEQYF. As DNA, the CDR3 is TGTGCCAGCAGCGACGGGGGGGAAGAGTCCTACGAGCAGTACTTC.